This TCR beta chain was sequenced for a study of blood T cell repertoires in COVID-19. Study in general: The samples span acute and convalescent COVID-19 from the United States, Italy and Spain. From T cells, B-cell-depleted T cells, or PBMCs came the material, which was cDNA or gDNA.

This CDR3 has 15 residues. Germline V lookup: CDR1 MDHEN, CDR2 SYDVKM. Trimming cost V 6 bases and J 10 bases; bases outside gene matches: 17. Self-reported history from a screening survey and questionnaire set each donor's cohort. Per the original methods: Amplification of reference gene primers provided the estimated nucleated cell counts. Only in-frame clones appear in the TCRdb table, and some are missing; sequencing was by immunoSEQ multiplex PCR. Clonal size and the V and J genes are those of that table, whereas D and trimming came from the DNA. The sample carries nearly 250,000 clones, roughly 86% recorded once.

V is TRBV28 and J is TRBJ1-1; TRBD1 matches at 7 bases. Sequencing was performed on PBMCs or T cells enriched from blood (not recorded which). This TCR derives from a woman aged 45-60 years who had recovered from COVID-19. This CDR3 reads CASRPLPRQGFVAFF. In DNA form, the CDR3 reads TGTGCCAGCAGGCCCCTCCCGAGACAGGGCTTTGTAGCTTTCTTT.